This entry describes one T cell receptor beta chain. Antigen: not known. The data were taken from a study of OX40 agonist ivuxolimab in advanced cancers. Across the study: Hepatocellular carcinoma, melanoma, renal cell or head and neck cancer was diagnosed in the dose-escalation patients.

Study-wide points: The study observed clonal expansion of CD4+ and CD8+ blood T cells by week 6 at 0.1 to 3.0 mg/kg.

Deletions cut 5 bases from V and 9 bases from J, with 14 bases between. The germline gives CDR1 MNHNS, CDR2 SASEGT. The CDR3 is 13 amino acids. Profiled with immunoSEQ multiplex PCR; TCRdb holds only in-frame clones, not every one. The data contain 65,000 to 75,000 clones, over 65% of them singletons. The receptor comes from an adult with an advanced solid tumor such as melanoma, head and neck, liver or kidney cancer. V is TRBV6-1 and J is TRBJ1-5; D uncertain. The specimen was CD4+ or CD8+ T cells sorted from blood, collected in a trial of the OX40 agonist ivuxolimab. CDR3: CASSTDPERPQHF. CDR3 bases: TGTGCCAGCAGTACTGACCCGGAAAGGCCCCAGCATTTT.